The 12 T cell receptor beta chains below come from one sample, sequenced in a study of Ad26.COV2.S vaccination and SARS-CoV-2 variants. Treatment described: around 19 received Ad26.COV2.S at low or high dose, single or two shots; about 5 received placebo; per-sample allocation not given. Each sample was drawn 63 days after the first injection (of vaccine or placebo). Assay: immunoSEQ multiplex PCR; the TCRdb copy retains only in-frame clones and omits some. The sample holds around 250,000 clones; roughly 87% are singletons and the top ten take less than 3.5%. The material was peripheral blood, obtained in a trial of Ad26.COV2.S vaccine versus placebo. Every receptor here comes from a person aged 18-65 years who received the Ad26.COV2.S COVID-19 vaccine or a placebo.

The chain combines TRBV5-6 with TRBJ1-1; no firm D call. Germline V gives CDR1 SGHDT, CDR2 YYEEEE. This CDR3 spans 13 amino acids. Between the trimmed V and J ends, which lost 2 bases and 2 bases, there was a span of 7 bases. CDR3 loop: CASSFPGNTEAFF. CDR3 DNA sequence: TGTGCCAGCAGCTTTCCAGGCAACACTGAAGCTTTCTTT.

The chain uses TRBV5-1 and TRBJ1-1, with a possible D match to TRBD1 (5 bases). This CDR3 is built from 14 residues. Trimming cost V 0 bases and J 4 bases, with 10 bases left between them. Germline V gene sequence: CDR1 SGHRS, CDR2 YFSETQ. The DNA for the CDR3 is TGCGCCAGCAGCTTGGCAGGGAGACGCACTGAAGCTTTCTTT. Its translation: CASSLAGRRTEAFF.

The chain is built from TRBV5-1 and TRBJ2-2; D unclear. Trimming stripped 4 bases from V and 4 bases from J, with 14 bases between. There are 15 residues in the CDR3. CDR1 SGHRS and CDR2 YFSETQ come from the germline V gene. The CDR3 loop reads CASSPAVGPTGELFF. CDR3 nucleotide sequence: TGCGCCAGCAGCCCCGCGGTCGGGCCCACCGGGGAGCTGTTTTTT.

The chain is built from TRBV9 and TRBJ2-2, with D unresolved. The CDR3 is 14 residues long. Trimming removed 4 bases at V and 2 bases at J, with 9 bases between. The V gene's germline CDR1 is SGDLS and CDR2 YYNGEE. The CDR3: CASSPPTNTGELFF. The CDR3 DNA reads TGTGCCAGCAGCCCCCCGACTAACACCGGGGAGCTGTTTTTT. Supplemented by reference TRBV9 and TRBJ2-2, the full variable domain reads DSGVTQTPKHLITATGQRVTLRCSPRSGDLSVYWYQQSLDQGLQFLIQYYNGEERAKGNILERFSAQQFPDLHSELNLSSLELGDSALYFCASSPPTNTGELFFGEGSRLTVL.

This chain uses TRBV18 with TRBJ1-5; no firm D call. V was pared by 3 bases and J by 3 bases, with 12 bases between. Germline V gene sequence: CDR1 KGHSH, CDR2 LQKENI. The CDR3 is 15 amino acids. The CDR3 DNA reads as TGTGCCAGCTCACCGGACGGAACATACAATCAGCCCCAGCATTTT. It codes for CASSPDGTYNQPQHF.

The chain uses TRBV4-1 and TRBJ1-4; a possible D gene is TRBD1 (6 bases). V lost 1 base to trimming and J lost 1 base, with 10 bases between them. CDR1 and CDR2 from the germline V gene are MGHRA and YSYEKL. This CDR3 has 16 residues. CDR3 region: CASSQGGGGTNEKLFF. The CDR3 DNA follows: TGCGCCAGCAGCCAAGGAGGGGGAGGAACTAATGAAAAACTGTTTTTT.

CDR3 loop: CASIRDRQNTEAFF. In DNA form, the CDR3 reads TGTGCCAGTATCCGGGACAGGCAGAACACTGAAGCTTTCTTT. The chain joins TRBV19 to TRBJ1-1; 8 bases match TRBD1. V lost 7 bases, J lost 1 base, and 5 bases stayed unmatched. CDR3 length: 14 residues. Germline CDR1 and CDR2: LNHDA and SQIVND (reference sequence).

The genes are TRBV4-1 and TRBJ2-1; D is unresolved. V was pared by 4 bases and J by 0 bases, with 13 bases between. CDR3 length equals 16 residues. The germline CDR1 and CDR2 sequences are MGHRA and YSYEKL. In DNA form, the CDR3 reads TGCGCCAGCAGCCCTTTTGGGCGGAGCTCCTACAATGAGCAGTTCTTC. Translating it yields CASSPFGRSSYNEQFF.

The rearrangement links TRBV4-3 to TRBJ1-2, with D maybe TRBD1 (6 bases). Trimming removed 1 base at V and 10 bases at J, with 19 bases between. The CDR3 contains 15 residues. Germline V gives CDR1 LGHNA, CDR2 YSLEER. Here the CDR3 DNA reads TGCGCCAGCAGCCAAGCGCAGCTAGGACAGTTTGACTACACCTTC. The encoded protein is CASSQAQLGQFDYTF.

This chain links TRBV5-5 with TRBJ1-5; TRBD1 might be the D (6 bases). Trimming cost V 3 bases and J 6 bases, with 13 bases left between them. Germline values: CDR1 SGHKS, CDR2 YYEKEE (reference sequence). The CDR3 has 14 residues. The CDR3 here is CASSWDILGQPQHF. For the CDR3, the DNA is TGTGCCAGCAGCTGGGACATTTTGGGTCAGCCCCAGCATTTT.

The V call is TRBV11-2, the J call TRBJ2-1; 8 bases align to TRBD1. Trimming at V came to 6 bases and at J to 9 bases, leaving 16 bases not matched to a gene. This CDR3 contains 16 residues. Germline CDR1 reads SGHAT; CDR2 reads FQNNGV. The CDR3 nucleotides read TGTGCCAGCAGTTTTAATGACAGGGGCGGTTTGAGTGAGCAGTTCTTC. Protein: CASSFNDRGGLSEQFF.

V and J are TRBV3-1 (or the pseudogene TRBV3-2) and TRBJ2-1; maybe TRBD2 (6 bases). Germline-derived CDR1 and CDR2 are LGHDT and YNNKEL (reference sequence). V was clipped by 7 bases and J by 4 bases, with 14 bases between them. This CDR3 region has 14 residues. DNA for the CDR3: TGTGCCAGCACTCCGGGACTGGCATACAATGAGCAGTTCTTC. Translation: CASTPGLAYNEQFF.